A selection of T cell receptor beta chains follows, all from one sample in a study of blood T cell repertoires in COVID-19. Assay used: immunoSEQ multiplex PCR; TCRdb lists only in-frame clones, some missing. The sample consists of approximately 94,000 clones, almost 80% of them appearing once. Material for sequencing was peripheral blood. Receptor source: a woman in her seventies with acute or convalescent COVID-19. CDR3s include the opening cysteine and the closing phenylalanine or tryptophan. A D gene is named only where the DNA matches it firmly. Clone size is given for some rows only: seen once, a few or many times, or a class if the clone is expanded.

>TRBV6-5|-|-|15|TRBJ1-3
CASSYSGSSGNTIYF
TGTGCCAGCAGTTACTCCGGTAGCTCTGGAAACACCATATATTTT
>TRBV19|once|TRBD1|14|TRBJ1-5
CASSLTGSRSAQHF
TGTGCCAGTAGCCTGACAGGGTCAAGGTCGGCCCAGCATTTT
>TRBV19|-|-|13|TRBJ1-6
CASSIPGNAPLHF
TGTGCCAGTAGTATTCCAGGAAACGCACCCCTCCACTTT
>TRBV19|-|-|15|TRBJ1-6
CASTTVNSYNSPLHF
TGTGCCAGTACCACAGTTAACTCCTATAATTCACCCCTCCACTTT
>TRBV18|once|-|13|TRBJ2-3
CASSPPEGNTQYF
TGTGCCAGCTCACCACCCGAGGGAAATACGCAGTATTTT
>TRBV7-3|-|-|15|TRBJ1-1
CASTPSGQKNTEAFF
TGTGCCAGCACTCCCTCGGGACAAAAGAACACTGAAGCTTTCTTT
>TRBV3-1/TRBV3-2|-|TRBD2|14|TRBJ2-7
CASSQTSVRHEQYF
TGTGCCAGCAGCCAGACTAGCGTTAGACACGAGCAGTACTTC
>TRBV19|-|-|14|TRBJ1-2
CASTRDIANYGYTF
TGTGCCAGTACCAGGGACATAGCTAACTATGGCTACACCTTC
>TRBV2|-|-|16|TRBJ2-2
CASSEGTRTNTGELFF
TGTGCCAGCAGTGAGGGCACCCGGACGAACACCGGGGAGCTGTTTTTT
>TRBV19|-|-|14|TRBJ1-1
CASIGGVVNTEAFF
TGTGCCAGTATCGGAGGGGTAGTGAACACTGAAGCTTTCTTT
>TRBV10-3|-|-|17|TRBJ1-2
CAISGEPGGTTFYGYTF
TGTGCCATCAGTGGGGAACCAGGAGGGACCACCTTTTATGGCTACACCTTC
>TRBV6-5|-|TRBD1|13|TRBJ1-4
CASTGQGKVQLFF
TGTGCCAGCACGGGACAGGGGAAGGTACAGCTGTTTTTT
>TRBV29-1|-|-|11|TRBJ1-1
CSVSQGPEAFF
TGCAGCGTCTCACAGGGACCCGAAGCTTTCTTT
>TRBV5-1|-|TRBD2|20|TRBJ2-2
CASSRRPGTSGGPNTGELFF
TGCGCCAGCAGCCGACGTCCCGGGACTAGCGGGGGGCCAAACACCGGGGAGCTGTTTTTT
>TRBV6-5|-|-|13|TRBJ2-6
CASLRIGANVLTF
TGTGCCAGCCTACGAATTGGGGCCAACGTCCTGACTTTC
>TRBV5-1|once|-|15|TRBJ1-1
CASSWGDGGGTEAFF
TGCGCCAGCAGCTGGGGGGACGGTGGTGGCACTGAAGCTTTCTTT
>TRBV6-4|-|TRBD2|14|TRBJ2-1
CASSDGGGYNEQFF
TGTGCCAGCAGTGATGGGGGGGGCTACAATGAGCAGTTCTTC